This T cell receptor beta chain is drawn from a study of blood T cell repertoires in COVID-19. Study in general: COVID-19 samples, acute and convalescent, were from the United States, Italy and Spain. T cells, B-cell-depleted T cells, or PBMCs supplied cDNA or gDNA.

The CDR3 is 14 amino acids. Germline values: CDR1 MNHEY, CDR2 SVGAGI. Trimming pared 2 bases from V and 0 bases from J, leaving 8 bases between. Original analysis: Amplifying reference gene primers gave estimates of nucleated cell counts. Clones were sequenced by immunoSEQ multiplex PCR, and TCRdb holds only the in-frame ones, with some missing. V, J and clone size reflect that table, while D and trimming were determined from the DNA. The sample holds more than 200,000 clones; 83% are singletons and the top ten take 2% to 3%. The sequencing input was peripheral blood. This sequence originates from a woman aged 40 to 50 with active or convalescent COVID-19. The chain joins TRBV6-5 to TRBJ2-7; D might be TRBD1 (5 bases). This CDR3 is CASSYRQSSYEQYF. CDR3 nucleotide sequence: TGTGCCAGCAGTTACAGACAGTCCTCCTACGAGCAGTACTTC.